These 3 T cell receptor beta chains were all obtained from the same sample, sequenced in a study of tumor-infiltrating lymphocytes in primary liver carcinoma. The input was approximately 500 ng total RNA; TCR beta cDNA was made from it with a constant-region primer. Libraries of TCR beta came from three nested multiplex PCR rounds with slightly modified ARM-PCR. A C-beta reverse primer and TRBV1-TRBV30 forward primers served in each of the first two PCR rounds, at 10 cycles apiece. TCRdb fed the multiplex PCR reads into MiXCR, producing one record per CDR3 protein. The table includes about 190,000 distinct CDR3 sequences, approximately 86% detected once. Bulk tissue was left unsorted, and RNA and DNA were co-extracted from around 18-30 mg of it. What was sequenced was tumor tissue from primary liver carcinoma. These receptors were obtained from a man in his forties with primary liver carcinoma and hepatitis B virus infection.

Notes on this clonotype: The junction departs from the called germline gene at one end, perhaps through a read error. The genes are TRBV12-3 or TRBV12-4 and TRBJ2-4; a possible D gene is TRBD2 (6 bases). CDR3 length: 16 amino acids. CDR3 residues: CASSHATGRERHIQYF. Here the CDR3 DNA reads TGTGCTAGCAGTCACGCGACGGGACGGGAGCGGCACATTCAGTACTTC.

In the case of this clonotype: Relative to the germline gene, one junction end is altered; a read error may explain this. The chain carries TRBV11-2 and TRBJ2-1; possibly TRBD2 for D (6 bases). Per the germline V gene, CDR1 is SGHAT and CDR2 is FQNNGV. The CDR3 sequence is 11 residues long. CDR3 sequence reads: CVSNPATRQFF. Written as DNA, the CDR3 is TGTGTCAGCAACCCCGCGACTAGGCAGTTCTTC.

Comments on this clonotype: Germline is not matched at one junction end, which may reflect a read error. This chain connects TRBV11-2 to TRBJ2-6, with D perhaps matching TRBD1 (5 bases). The CDR3 is 16 amino acids. Germline lookup yields CDR1 SGHAT and CDR2 FQNNGV. CDR3 protein: CASSLSSGIGAKVMTF. CDR3 sequence (DNA): TGTGCCAGCAGCTTATCGTCAGGGATTGGGGCCAAGGTCATGACATTC.